This T cell receptor (beta chain) is from a study of cytomegalovirus exposure and HLA in healthy donors. Study results and limitations: Some segments of the V type, notably TRBV6-2 and TRBV6-3, were excluded as indistinguishable. Confirmation was obtained in vitro that three CMV-associated chains are specific for CMV antigens. TCR beta sequences numbering under 20,000 were associated with HLA alleles at 0.05 false discovery rate in a later analysis. There were 164 TCR beta chains listed as cytomegalovirus-associated.

The PCR made use of 60 Vbeta and 13 Jbeta primers. Method: immunoSEQ multiplex PCR; TCRdb's copy keeps in-frame clones and lacks some. The sample carries 190,000 or so clones, 70% to 85% recorded once. Germline CDR1 reads MGHRA; CDR2 reads YSYEKL. The CDR3 has 14 amino acids. V gave up 0 bases and J gave up 4 bases, with 10 bases separating them. A word on this clone: Antigen specificity is unknown.

The chain uses TRBV4-1 and TRBJ2-7, with a possible D match to TRBD1 (5 bases). The sequencing sample was made of PBMCs. The clonotype originates from a boy younger than 10 in good health and CMV-seronegative. The DNA for the CDR3 is TGCGCCAGCAGCCAAGATTCTAAGGGGTACGAGCAGTACTTC. This translates into CASSQDSKGYEQYF.